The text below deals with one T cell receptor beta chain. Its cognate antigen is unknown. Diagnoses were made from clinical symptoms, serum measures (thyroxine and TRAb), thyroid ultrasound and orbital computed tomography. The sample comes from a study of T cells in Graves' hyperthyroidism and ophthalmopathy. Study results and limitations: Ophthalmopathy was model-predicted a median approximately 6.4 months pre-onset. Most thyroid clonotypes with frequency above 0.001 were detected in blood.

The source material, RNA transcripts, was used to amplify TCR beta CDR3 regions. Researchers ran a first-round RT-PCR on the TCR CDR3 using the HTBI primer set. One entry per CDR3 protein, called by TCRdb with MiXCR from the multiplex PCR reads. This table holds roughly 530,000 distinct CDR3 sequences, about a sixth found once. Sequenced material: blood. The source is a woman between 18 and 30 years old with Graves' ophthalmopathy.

The DNA of the CDR3 is TGTGCCAGCACAGGGGCTAATGAAAAACTGTTTTTT. This translates into CASTGANEKLFF. This sequence joins TRBV6-1 and TRBJ1-4; possible D gene TRBD1, 6 bases. Germline CDR1 MNHNS, CDR2 SASEGT. Trimming shortened V by 7 bases and J by 3 bases, and 6 bases separated the two germline ends. The CDR3 extends over 12 amino acids.